The 22 T cell receptor beta chains listed next were all sequenced from one sample in a study of blood T cells in healthy people across ages. Then a second PCR, running roughly 6 to 11 cycles, was carried out with a sample-barcoded 5' primer and a J-beta primer mix. In TCRdb, the 5' RACE reads were re-called with MiXCR into one record per CDR3 protein. This table has about 670,000 distinct CDR3 sequences, about 50% appearing once. Sequencing was performed on blood. Receptors were obtained from a woman of 80 years or more in good health.

This chain links TRBV15 with TRBJ2-5; D is unresolved. Looked up from germline, CDR1 is LNHNV and CDR2 is YYDKDF (reference sequence). CDR3 length: 14 amino acids. Trimming removed 5 bases from V and 0 bases from J, with 10 bases in between. CDR3 nucleotides: TGTGCCACCAGCCAACGACTGAACCAAGAGACCCAGTACTTC. Amino acid sequence: CATSQRLNQETQYF.

V and J are TRBV5-5 and TRBJ2-1; D not resolved. CDR1 is SGHKS, CDR2 YYEKEE, per germline (reference sequence). The CDR3 has 12 amino acids. V was shortened by 2 bases and J by 10 bases, with 10 bases between the two germline ends. The CDR3 reads CASSFSLPEQFF. CDR3 in DNA: TGTGCCAGCAGCTTTTCGTTGCCAGAGCAGTTCTTC.

This clonotype was counted between two and nine times. A much bigger clone sits one base away, suggesting this may be a read error. The gene calls are TRBV7-2 and TRBJ2-7, with 7 positions matching TRBD2. The CDR3 has 13 amino acids. The junction had 8 bases not matched to a gene; V was cut back by 5 bases and J by 7 bases. The germline V gene has CDR1 SGHTA and CDR2 FQGNSA. The CDR3: CASSPRAGDEQYF. Here the CDR3 DNA reads TGTGCCAGCAGCCCCCGGGCGGGAGATGAGCAGTACTTC.

This clonotype was seen more than once but under ten times. The gene calls are TRBV27 and TRBJ2-5, with a possible D match to TRBD2 (5 bases). Germline V CDR1 and CDR2: MNHEY, SMNVEV (reference sequence). Trimming removed 3 bases from V and 2 bases from J, with 10 bases in between. The CDR3 length is 14 residues. CDR3 nucleotides: TGTGCCAGCAGTTTTGAGGGTGGTCAAGAGACCCAGTACTTC. Translating it yields CASSFEGGQETQYF.

V and J are TRBV28 and TRBJ2-3; D gene uncertain. Germline CDR1 is MDHEN and CDR2 is SYDVKM. The CDR3 is 14 amino acids. V lost 6 bases and J lost 4, with 14 bases in between. CDR3 sequence: CASSQSLRSDTQYF. As DNA, the CDR3 is TGTGCCAGCAGCCAGAGCCTGCGGTCAGATACGCAGTATTTT. Complete variable domain (other parts from reference TRBV28 and TRBJ2-3): DVKVTQSSRYLVKRTGEKVFLECVQDMDHENMFWYRQDPGLGLRLIYFSYDVKMKEKGDIPEGYSVSREKKERFSLILESASTNQTSMYLCASSQSLRSDTQYFGPGTRLTVL.

This chain links TRBV7-9 with TRBJ2-7; D gene ambiguous. The germline V gene encodes CDR1 SEHNR and CDR2 FQNEAQ (reference sequence). Trimming stripped 3 bases from V and 10 bases from J, with 10 bases between. CDR3 length: 11 residues. The CDR3 DNA follows: TGTGCCAGCAGCTTTGACACACGACAGTACTTC. Translated, it gives CASSFDTRQYF.

This clonotype was seen a handful of times. The chain combines TRBV9 with TRBJ2-3; D not certain. There are 14 residues in the CDR3. The germline V gene has CDR1 SGDLS and CDR2 YYNGEE. V gave up 0 bases and J gave up 6 bases, with 11 bases separating them. CDR3 in DNA: TGTGCCAGCAGCGTAGTTGGTCTCAGGGATACGCAGTATTTT. Its translation is CASSVVGLRDTQYF. The full variable domain, its missing parts supplied by reference TRBV9 and TRBJ2-3, is DSGVTQTPKHLITATGQRVTLRCSPRSGDLSVYWYQQSLDQGLQFLIQYYNGEERAKGNILERFSAQQFPDLHSELNLSSLELGDSALYFCASSVVGLRDTQYFGPGTRLTVL.

This chain links TRBV29-1 with TRBJ2-7; TRBD2 is a possible D gene (6 bases). Germline CDR1 is SQVTM and CDR2 is ANQGSEA. The CDR3 is 12 amino acids. V was pared by 4 bases and J by 2 bases, with 9 bases between. As DNA, the CDR3 is TGCAGCGTTGGGGGGGATGCCTACGAGCAGTACTTC. It specifies CSVGGDAYEQYF.

This clonotype has ten or more counts. The chain employs TRBV7-2 and TRBJ2-5, with 11 nucleotides matching TRBD1. The CDR3 length is 20 residues. In germline, CDR1 is SGHTA, CDR2 FQGNSA. After removal of 2 bases from V and 0 bases from J, the junction contained 14 bases not matched to a gene. CDR3 sequence: CASSLRLGTGGGPNQETQYF. The CDR3 region has the DNA TGTGCCAGCAGCTTACGGTTAGGGACAGGGGGTGGCCCTAACCAAGAGACCCAGTACTTC.

This clonotype was seen repeatedly, ten times or more. The V and J genes are TRBV5-5 and TRBJ2-1; TRBD2 matches 9 bases. The trim removed 4 bases at V and 6 bases at J, leaving 11 bases unmatched. Germline CDR1 SGHKS, CDR2 YYEKEE (reference sequence). The CDR3 length is 16 residues. The CDR3: CASSVIAGAVGNEQFF. The CDR3 coding sequence is TGTGCCAGCAGCGTTATAGCGGGAGCAGTAGGCAATGAGCAGTTCTTC.

The J gene is TRBJ2-3, the V gene TRBV28; 7 nucleotides agree with TRBD1. V shed 8 bases and J 1 base; nucleotides not matched to a gene: 9. CDR3 size: 15 residues. From germline, CDR1 is MDHEN and CDR2 SYDVKM. The DNA of the CDR3 is TGTGCCAGCCGCATGGCAAGGGGGCGCACAGATACGCAGTATTTT. Translated: CASRMARGRTDTQYF.

The rearrangement joins TRBV20-1 to TRBJ2-6; TRBD1 matches 10 bases. The CDR3 has 16 residues. Germline loops: CDR1 DFQATT, CDR2 SNEGSKA (reference sequence). The V gene end was trimmed by 3 bases and the J gene end by 4 bases; junction bases not matched to a gene: 6. DNA for the CDR3: TGCAGTGCTAGGCGACAGGGGGCGCTCGGGGCCAACGTCCTGACTTTC. Translated: CSARRQGALGANVLTF.

The count of this clonotype is one. The chain carries TRBV2 and TRBJ2-2; 7 nucleotides line up with TRBD1. Trimming at V came to 6 bases and at J to 6 bases, leaving 7 bases not matched to a gene. The CDR3 covers 14 residues. Germline CDR1 and CDR2: SNHLY and FYNNEI. The CDR3 DNA follows: TGTGCCAGCAGCCCTACGACAGGGCCCGGGGAGCTGTTTTTT. Its protein product is CASSPTTGPGELFF.

The genes are TRBV6-6 and TRBJ2-7, with D possibly being TRBD2 (5 bases). V was shortened by 0 bases and J by 1 base, with 16 bases between the two germline ends. The CDR3 sequence is 17 residues long. The germline V gene encodes CDR1 MNHNY and CDR2 SVGAGI (reference sequence). CDR3 region: CASSYSLLRRHSYEQYF. CDR3 sequence (DNA): TGTGCCAGCAGTTACTCGCTCTTACGGAGGCATTCCTACGAGCAGTACTTC.

This rearrangement joins TRBV13 to TRBJ1-4; 7 nucleotides agree with TRBD1. CDR1 and CDR2 (germline): PRHDT, FYEKMQ (reference sequence). The CDR3 is made up of 17 amino acids. Trimming cost V 0 bases and J 5 bases; bases outside gene matches: 9. The CDR3 is CASSLGRGTVPNEKLFF. The CDR3 DNA is TGTGCCAGCAGCTTAGGCCGTGGGACAGTACCCAATGAAAAACTGTTTTTT.

The V and J genes are TRBV12-3 or TRBV12-4 and TRBJ2-2; D gene uncertain. The CDR3 has 15 residues. Trimming left V 1 base short and J 2 bases short, with 8 bases between. CDR3: CASSLGLSNTGELFF. The CDR3 DNA reads TGTGCCAGCAGTTTAGGGTTGAGTAACACCGGGGAGCTGTTTTTT.

This clonotype was picked up many times. The chain is built from TRBV5-1 and TRBJ2-7; D is possibly TRBD1 or TRBD2 (5 bases each). The germline V gene has CDR1 SGHRS and CDR2 YFSETQ. Trimming cost V 7 bases and J 3 bases, with 20 bases left between them. CDR3 length: 15 amino acids. The CDR3 loop is CASSPSGIQGYEQYF. The DNA for the CDR3 is TGCGCCAGCTCCCCCTCCGGGATCCAGGGCTACGAGCAGTACTTC. Full variable domain (rest looked up from reference TRBV5-1 and TRBJ2-7): KAGVTQTPRYLIKTRGQQVTLSCSPISGHRSVSWYQQTPGQGLQFLFEYFSETQRNKGNFPGRFSGRQFSNSRSEMNVSTLELGDSALYLCASSPSGIQGYEQYFGPGTRLTVT.

The chain has TRBV20-1 and TRBJ1-2; the D gene is possibly TRBD1 (5 bases). Germline-derived CDR1 and CDR2 are DFQATT and SNEGSKA (reference sequence). V gave up 3 bases and J gave up 2 bases, with 10 bases separating them. The CDR3 covers 13 residues. For the CDR3, the DNA is TGCAGTGCTAGGTGGGCAGGGAACTATGGCTACACCTTC. Encoded protein: CSARWAGNYGYTF.

The chain employs TRBV4-1 and TRBJ2-3; TRBD2 might be the D (7 bases). Germline-derived CDR1 and CDR2 are MGHRA and YSYEKL. With 4 bases removed from V and 7 bases from J, the gap between germline ends came to 24 bases. The CDR3 runs to 17 residues. The CDR3: CASSLSPAAGAVNTQYF. DNA of the CDR3: TGCGCCAGCAGCCTAAGTCCCGCGGCGGGGGCGGTAAATACGCAGTATTTT.

Notes on this clonotype: The junction and the germline gene differ at one end; a read error may be behind it. The chain uses TRBV12-3 or TRBV12-4 and TRBJ2-3; D call uncertain. The CDR3 is 14 amino acids. In nucleotides, the CDR3 is TGTGCCAGCAGTTTGAACAAAAGCACAGATACGGAGTATTTT. Its translation: CASSLNKSTDTEYF.

This clonotype came up many times. This sequence joins TRBV9 and TRBJ2-1; D call uncertain. Germline values: CDR1 SGDLS, CDR2 YYNGEE. There are 16 residues in the CDR3. The V gene lost 4 bases and the J gene lost 0 bases, with 14 bases spanning the gap. This CDR3 is CASSFLVGSSYNEQFF. The CDR3 DNA sequence: TGTGCCAGCAGCTTCCTTGTGGGCAGCTCCTACAATGAGCAGTTCTTC.

This clonotype occurred a few times. This rearrangement joins TRBV20-1 to TRBJ2-5; D perhaps matches TRBD2 (6 bases). CDR3 size: 15 residues. Germline V CDR1 and CDR2: DFQATT, SNEGSKA (reference sequence). Trimming left V 6 bases short and J 3 bases short, with 20 bases between. The CDR3 bases are TGCAGTGCCCCCCCGATTGACCGCGGGGAAGAGACCCAGTACTTC. Translation gives CSAPPIDRGEETQYF.